Listed below are T cell receptor beta chains from one sample, sequenced in a study of blood T cell repertoires in COVID-19. Libraries were prepared by immunoSEQ multiplex PCR; TCRdb keeps only in-frame clonotypes and omits some of them. Among 83,000 or so clones listed, 85% to 90% were seen once. Sequencing used peripheral blood. The receptors here all came from an elderly man with active or convalescent COVID-19. CDR3s include the opening cysteine and the closing phenylalanine or tryptophan. A D gene is named only where the DNA matches it firmly. Only some rows state a clone size, as once, few, many or a class for expanded clones.

J gene	V gene	clone size	D gene	CDR3 protein	CDR3 DNA
TRBJ2-2	TRBV29-1	.	.	CSVSTGTSNTGELFF	TGCAGCGTCTCCACCGGGACATCGAACACCGGGGAGCTGTTTTTT
TRBJ1-6	TRBV28	few	.	CATTGGNSPLHF	TGTGCCACCACCGGGGGTAATTCACCCCTCCACTTT
TRBJ1-1	TRBV2	.	.	CASTGLTEAFF	TGTGCCAGTACAGGTCTGACTGAAGCTTTCTTT
TRBJ1-1	TRBV5-8	.	TRBD1	CASVDRGNTEAFF	TGTGCCAGCGTGGACAGGGGGAACACTGAAGCTTTCTTT
TRBJ1-1	TRBV6-5	.	.	CASRALTGNTEAFF	TGTGCCAGCAGGGCTCTAACGGGGAACACTGAAGCTTTCTTT
TRBJ1-5	TRBV27	.	.	CREVSGNQPQHF	TGTCGGGAGGTAAGCGGCAATCAGCCCCAGCATTTT
TRBJ1-1	TRBV11-3	.	.	CASSFAMNTEAFF	TGTGCCAGCAGCTTCGCGATGAACACTGAAGCTTTCTTT
TRBJ1-4	TRBV6-5	few	TRBD1	CASSRQGAGEKLFF	TGTGCCAGCAGTAGACAGGGGGCGGGAGAAAAACTGTTTTTT
TRBJ1-1	TRBV7-9	.	.	CASSLYRVGDTEAFF	TGTGCCAGCAGCCTTTACAGGGTCGGGGACACTGAAGCTTTCTTT
TRBJ2-1	TRBV5-6	.	.	CASRSGDEQFF	TGTGCCAGCCGGAGTGGCGATGAGCAGTTCTTC
TRBJ1-3	TRBV2	few	TRBD1	CASTRDSENTIYF	TGTGCCAGCACCCGGGACAGTGAAAACACCATATATTTT
TRBJ1-4	TRBV28	.	.	CASSPPAQRGKKLFF	TGTGCCAGCAGCCCCCCCGCCCAGAGGGGGAAAAAACTGTTTTTT
TRBJ1-5	TRBV5-8	few	TRBD1	CASSTGQFRNQPQHF	TGTGCCAGCAGCACGGGACAGTTTCGCAATCAGCCCCAGCATTTT
TRBJ2-2	TRBV18	.	.	CASSLTNTGELFF	TGTGCCAGCTCCCTTACGAACACCGGGGAGCTGTTTTTT
TRBJ1-3	TRBV12-3/TRBV12-4	.	.	CASGYKRGNTIYF	TGTGCCAGCGGGTACAAAAGGGGGAACACCATATATTTT
TRBJ2-5	TRBV12-3/TRBV12-4	.	.	CASSFGETQYF	TGTGCCAGCAGTTTCGGTGAGACCCAGTACTTC
TRBJ1-3	TRBV2	few	TRBD1	CASSRQGDSGNTIYF	TGTGCCAGCAGTCGACAGGGGGACTCTGGAAACACCATATATTTT
TRBJ1-4	TRBV6-5	.	.	CASSIQGRGEKLFF	TGTGCCAGCAGTATCCAGGGCAGGGGTGAAAAACTGTTTTTT
TRBJ1-5	TRBV28	.	TRBD1	CASVPSGGLTQPQHF	TGTGCCAGCGTCCCTTCAGGGGGACTGACTCAGCCCCAGCATTTT
TRBJ1-4	TRBV6-5	.	.	CASSLTTVRGRKLFF	TGTGCCAGCAGTCTTACGACAGTCCGAGGTCGAAAACTGTTTTTT
TRBJ1-2	TRBV28	once	TRBD1	CASSSPSLVGQEKTYGYTF	TGTGCCAGCAGTTCTCCTAGTCTCGTAGGACAGGAAAAAACCTATGGCTACACCTTC
TRBJ1-1	TRBV10-3	.	.	CAISVGGSNTEAFF	TGTGCCATCAGTGTCGGGGGTTCGAACACTGAAGCTTTCTTT